Listed here are 17 T cell receptor beta chains from one sample, sequenced in a study of shared clonotypes between healthy human individuals. Sequenced by immunoSEQ multiplex PCR; TCRdb stores in-frame clones only, minus some. Of approximately 120,000 clones listed, under 70% are singletons. Sequencing was done on a sample of memory CD8+ T cells sorted from blood. The sample's subset: CD45RO+ cells pooled with CCR7-negative TemRA cells. These receptor sequences come from a woman in her twenties or thirties in good health.

This clone was seen a few times. This chain connects TRBV15 to TRBJ2-2; weak D call: TRBD2 (5 bases). Per germline, CDR1 LNHNV and CDR2 YYDKDF (reference sequence). The CDR3 spans 14 residues. Trimming cost V 3 bases and J 8 bases, with 13 bases left between them. CDR3 sequence reads: CATSRKREWGELFF. The CDR3 DNA reads as TGTGCCACCAGCAGGAAGAGGGAATGGGGGGAGCTGTTTTTT.

This clone was picked up a small number of times. V usage is TRBV4-2 and J usage is TRBJ2-3; 8 bases fit TRBD2. The CDR3 runs 16 residues. Germline CDR1 LGHNA, CDR2 YNFKEQ. With 0 bases clipped from V and 4 bases from J, the junction kept 6 bases outside the gene matches. DNA for the CDR3: TGTGCCAGCAGCCAAGATCCCACTAGCGGATCAGATACGCAGTATTTT. Translating it yields CASSQDPTSGSDTQYF.

In this sample, this clone turned up once. This rearrangement joins TRBV28 to TRBJ2-5; D gene unclear. V lost 2 bases and J lost 5, with 3 bases in between. This CDR3 has 11 residues. Germline V gives CDR1 MDHEN, CDR2 SYDVKM. Written as DNA, the CDR3 is TGTGCCAGCAGTTTAACGGAGACCCAGTACTTC. It translates to CASSLTETQYF. The full variable domain, in which reference TRBV28 and TRBJ2-5 provide the parts outside the CDR3, is DVKVTQSSRYLVKRTGEKVFLECVQDMDHENMFWYRQDPGLGLRLIYFSYDVKMKEKGDIPEGYSVSREKKERFSLILESASTNQTSMYLCASSLTETQYFGPGTRLLVL.

This chain joins TRBV19 and TRBJ2-7; D perhaps matches TRBD2 (5 bases). Germline V CDR1 and CDR2: LNHDA, SQIVND (reference sequence). The CDR3 runs 13 residues. The ends were cut back, 5 bases at V and 3 bases at J, with 11 bases in the middle. CDR3 in amino acids: CASSPGSGYEQYF. The CDR3 nucleotides read TGTGCCAGTAGTCCGGGGAGCGGCTACGAGCAGTACTTC.

CDR3 region: CATSRGNLLAPQHF. Here the CDR3 DNA reads TGTGCCACCAGCAGAGGTAACCTCCTGGCGCCCCAGCATTTT. This chain links TRBV15 with TRBJ1-5; D ambiguous. The CDR3 is 14 amino acids. V lost 1 base, J lost 9 bases, and 13 bases lay in between. From germline, CDR1 is LNHNV and CDR2 YYDKDF (reference sequence).

This clone came up a few times. The chain is built from TRBV19 and TRBJ2-1, with unresolved D. This CDR3 is built from 13 residues. Germline values: CDR1 LNHDA, CDR2 SQIVND (reference sequence). Trimming removed 5 bases from V and 10 bases from J, with 15 bases in between. CDR3 in DNA: TGTGCCAGTAGTCCCCGCGTGGTATCCGAGCAGTTCTTC. Its translation is CASSPRVVSEQFF. Complete variable domain (other parts from reference TRBV19 and TRBJ2-1): DGGITQSPKYLFRKEGQNVTLSCEQNLNHDAMYWYRQDPGQGLRLIYYSQIVNDFQKGDIAEGYSVSREKKESFPLTVTSAQKNPTAFYLCASSPRVVSEQFFGPGTRLTVL.

The gene calls are TRBV7-3 and TRBJ2-7, with 8 bases identical to TRBD2. The CDR3 is 14 residues long. With V trimmed by 2 bases and J by 4 bases, 4 bases remained unmatched. Per germline, CDR1 SGHTA and CDR2 FQGTGA. CDR3 bases: TGTGCCAGCAGCTTACGTCCTAGCGGGTACGAGCAGTACTTC. Translated: CASSLRPSGYEQYF. The full variable domain, with the rest looked up from reference TRBV7-3 and TRBJ2-7, is GAGVSQTPSNKVTEKGKYVELRCDPISGHTALYWYRQSLGQGPEFLIYFQGTGAADDSGLPNDRFFAVRPEGSVSTLKIQRTERGDSAVYLCASSLRPSGYEQYFGPGTRLTVT.

The chain links TRBV7-8 to TRBJ1-2; 7 bases fit TRBD1. Germline CDR1 SGHVS, CDR2 FQNEAQ. This CDR3 is 16 amino acids long. V lost 5 bases and J lost 6; bases outside the gene matches: 15. The CDR3, as DNA: TGTGCCAGCAGCCTAAGCCGCGGAGGGGGCTGGGATGGCTACACCTTC. Translation gives CASSLSRGGGWDGYTF.

This chain uses TRBV11-1 with TRBJ2-7; D might be TRBD1 (6 bases). The CDR3 length is 12 residues. CDR1 and CDR2 (germline): SGHAT, FQDESV (reference sequence). The V and J ends lost 4 bases and 4 bases respectively, with 8 bases between them. Written as DNA, the CDR3 is TGTGCCAGCAGCTCGACAGGATACGAGCAGTACTTC. Translated: CASSSTGYEQYF.

The V gene is TRBV21-1, the J gene TRBJ2-3; TRBD1 is the table's D call and was not checked against the DNA. TRBV21-1 is a pseudogene segment. The CDR3 runs 15 residues. CDR3 in amino acids: CASVPQGRSTDTQYF. CDR3 nucleotide sequence: TGTGCCAGCGTACCTCAGGGCCGGTCCACAGATACGCAGTATTTT.

This clone was found many times. The chain carries TRBV6-1 and TRBJ1-1; no clear D. Germline loops: CDR1 MNHNS, CDR2 SASEGT. V was trimmed by 2 bases and J by 4 bases, leaving 14 bases between them. The CDR3 runs 15 residues. CDR3 amino acids: CASSENPGGSTEAFF. CDR3 bases: TGTGCCAGCAGTGAAAATCCGGGAGGGTCCACTGAAGCTTTCTTT.

This clone has just a few counts. The rearrangement joins TRBV7-8 to TRBJ1-1, with 8 nucleotides matching TRBD1. CDR1 is SGHVS, CDR2 FQNEAQ, per germline. The CDR3 has 13 amino acids. The ends lost 5 bases at V and 4 bases at J; junction bases unmatched: 3. CDR3 amino acids: CASSPGGGTEAFF. The CDR3 DNA reads as TGTGCCAGCAGCCCAGGGGGCGGCACTGAAGCTTTCTTT. The full variable domain, rest sourced from reference TRBV7-8 and TRBJ1-1, is GAGVSQSPRYKVAKRGQDVALRCDPISGHVSLFWYQQALGQGPEFLTYFQNEAQLDKSGLPSDRFFAERPEGSVSTLKIQRTQQEDSAVYLCASSPGGGTEAFFGQGTRLTVV.

The chain links TRBV28 to TRBJ2-7, with 7 bases aligning to TRBD2. V shed 6 bases, J shed 3 bases, and the junction held 11 bases outside the gene matches. This CDR3 is built from 15 residues. The germline gives CDR1 MDHEN, CDR2 SYDVKM. The CDR3 loop is CASSLSSSGNYEQYF. The CDR3 DNA is TGTGCCAGCAGCCTCTCGTCCAGCGGGAACTACGAGCAGTACTTC.

This clone was counted once. V and J are TRBV9 and TRBJ1-1; D is perhaps TRBD1 (6 bases). V lost 0 bases, J lost 4 bases, and 16 bases lay in between. The CDR3 totals 16 residues. Germline V lookup: CDR1 SGDLS, CDR2 YYNGEE. This CDR3 is CASSVATGLGTTEAFF. The DNA of the CDR3 is TGTGCCAGCAGCGTAGCAACAGGGCTGGGGACCACTGAAGCTTTCTTT.

This sequence joins TRBV28 and TRBJ2-3; TRBD2 matches at 8 bases. CDR1 and CDR2 from the germline V gene are MDHEN and SYDVKM. J gave up 3 bases and V 5 bases, and 13 bases lay outside the gene matches. CDR3 size: 17 residues. Written as DNA, the CDR3 is TGTGCCAGCAGTCCCTATTCCCGGGAGGGTCCTACAGATACGCAGTATTTT. Protein: CASSPYSREGPTDTQYF.

This clone was observed at least ten times. The chain uses TRBV25-1 and TRBJ2-1; D remains ambiguous. The CDR3 consists of 15 residues. The germline gives CDR1 MGHDK, CDR2 SYGVNS. V lost 4 bases and J lost 0, with 10 bases in between. The CDR3 spells CASSGEKSSYNEQFF. The DNA for the CDR3 is TGTGCCAGCAGTGGCGAGAAGAGCTCCTACAATGAGCAGTTCTTC.

This sequence joins TRBV14 and TRBJ1-2, with 7 bases aligning to TRBD1. The germline gives CDR1 SGHDN, CDR2 FVKESK. Trimming cost V 2 bases and J 3 bases; bases outside gene matches: 9. CDR3 size: 16 residues. Written as DNA, the CDR3 is TGTGCCAGCAGCCAAACCAGGGGAGGGGGCTACTATGGCTACACCTTC. Translating gives CASSQTRGGGYYGYTF. The variable domain in full, completed from reference TRBV14 and TRBJ1-2, reads EAGVTQFPSHSVIEKGQTVTLRCDPISGHDNLYWYRRVMGKEIKFLLHFVKESKQDESGMPNNRFLAERTGGTYSTLKVQPAELEDSGVYFCASSQTRGGGYYGYTFGSGTRLTVV.